One and the same sample provided the 3 T cell receptor beta chains below, sequenced in a study of cytomegalovirus exposure and HLA in healthy donors. It was with 60 Vbeta and 13 Jbeta primers that the PCR ran. TCRdb's copy holds only in-frame clones and misses some; the assay was immunoSEQ multiplex PCR. The sample includes around 170,000 clones, roughly 79% of them seen just once. The sample comprised PBMCs. Receptors originate from a woman aged 40 to 50 in good health and CMV-seropositive.

The chain is built from TRBV5-4 and TRBJ2-7; 9 bases match TRBD1. This CDR3 is 14 amino acids long. The germline V gene has CDR1 SGHNT and CDR2 YYREEE (reference sequence). V shed 0 bases, J shed 3 bases, and the junction held 1 base outside the gene matches. CDR3 region: CASSLEGQGYEQYF. The DNA for the CDR3 is TGTGCCAGCAGCTTGGAGGGACAGGGCTACGAGCAGTACTTC.

CDR3 bases: TGTGCCAGCAGCTCTGGCCTTCATATTGAGCAGTTCTTC. The encoded protein is CASSSGLHIEQFF. V gene TRBV11-2 combines with J gene TRBJ2-1; D gene uncertain. Trimming cost V 4 bases and J 9 bases, with 13 bases left between them. Germline assignment: CDR1 SGHAT and CDR2 FQNNGV. There are 13 residues in the CDR3.

The J gene is TRBJ2-5, the V gene TRBV30, with 9 nucleotides matching TRBD1. Germline V CDR1 and CDR2: GTSNPN, SVGIG (reference sequence). Trimming at V came to 0 bases and at J to 4 bases, leaving 3 bases not matched to a gene. The CDR3 contains 14 residues. CDR3 region: CAWSVGQGGETQYF. As DNA, the CDR3 is TGTGCCTGGAGTGTGGGACAGGGAGGAGAGACCCAGTACTTC.